This TCR beta chain was profiled in a study of T cells in Graves' hyperthyroidism and ophthalmopathy (dated by TCRdb to the late 2010s). Concerning the study at large: Peripheral blood samples were taken at the time of initial diagnosis, prior to any treatment. To identify TCR V-J signatures that set the groups apart, the researchers used a discovery cohort of about a hundred patients, made up of 40 to 45 with Graves' ophthalmopathy and about 60 with stable Graves' hyperthyroidism. An independent validation cohort of around 19 hyperthyroidism patients and roughly 16 patients who later progressed to ophthalmopathy tested prospective prediction of ophthalmopathy. The 100 or so discovery patients were divided at random into training and test sets in a 7:3 ratio. In addition, the study compared T-cell repertoires in thyroid tissue and in blood from six Graves' hyperthyroidism patients. Once sampling was done, hyperthyroidism patients were given methimazole at a starting dose of 30 mg daily, whereas ophthalmopathy patients were given high-dose intravenous methylprednisolone. TCR Vbeta CDR3 sequencing of 135 peripheral blood samples (roughly 43 ophthalmopathy, roughly 72 hyperthyroidism and roughly 17 progressor patients) is reported in the paper. Here is what the overall study found, with its caveats: No statistical method was used to set the sample size in advance, and investigators knew the group allocation. A 13 V-J signature model separated ophthalmopathy from stable hyperthyroidism, with 87.88% sensitivity and about 81% specificity in cross-validation and 80%/75% in testing. Most expanded thyroid clonotypes (frequency above 0.001) were also found in blood, which suggests that blood repertoires may mirror thyroid immune responses. In validation, progression to ophthalmopathy was predicted by the model with nearly 71% sensitivity and 72% to 85% specificity, a median of 6.5 months before onset.

Hyperthyroidism patients were newly diagnosed, with disease duration under 2 months, and aged 18 to 65 years. Any patient with an uncontrolled infection, another autoimmune disease, pregnancy or lactation was excluded. Clinical symptoms, serum thyroxine and TRAb, thyroid ultrasound, and orbital computed tomography formed the basis for the diagnoses. Blood from progressor patients was drawn when they were first diagnosed with hyperthyroidism, before any ophthalmopathy symptoms appeared. PBMCs were isolated from approximately 10 ml of fresh peripheral blood by Ficoll-Paque density gradient centrifugation. Progressor patients were defined as those initially diagnosed with Graves' hyperthyroidism in whom ophthalmopathy developed during follow-up. Total RNA was extracted using Trizol reagent, and RNA quality was assessed on an Agilent 2100 Bioanalyzer. This clonotype was seen many times. The antigen it binds to is not known. Base qualities are not recorded, but no much larger clone differs from it by a single base.

Reading from cysteine to phenylalanine, the CDR3 counts 15 amino acids. The CDR3 DNA has 45 bases and is translated from base 1. Cut back by 5 bases and 5 bases, the V and J ends lie 19 bases apart. Looking up the germline V gene yields CDR1 MDHEN and CDR2 SYDVKM. The TCR beta CDR3 regions were amplified from the RNA transcripts. The first round of RT-PCR for the TCR CDR3 was performed with the HTBI primer set and the Qiagen OneStep RT-PCR kit. A second multiplex PCR round built the libraries, followed by size selection and purification. Sequencing of the libraries was done on an Illumina HiSeq2000 using paired-end 100 bp reads. The study's processing was this. SOAPnuke was used to process the raw data, removing reads that contained adapters or uncalled bases, had a mean Phred below 15, or lacked an exact match to the constant primer or identifier. COPE v1.2.5 was used to merge the high-quality paired reads, and each unique nucleotide sequence was defined as a clonotype. MiTCR v1.1 was used to align clonotypes to the IMGT TRBV, TRBD and TRBJ reference segments. The analysis was restricted to V-J combinations with a frequency above 0.0001, which together covered approximately 99% of the repertoires. The TCS score was defined as the ratio of F50 (clonal expansion) to E x V (chaos), calculated using BLOSUM62-based TCRdist between CDR3 peptides within each V-J. Welch's t-statistics and random forest reduced approximately 520 V-J features to under 15, which were used in a naive Bayes classifier (R e1071). TCRdb cleaned the public reads at Q25 with fastp, built clones with MiXCR and kept in-frame beta chains. Rows with a matching CDR3 protein are joined into one entry that keeps the most common DNA and genes. For this entry, the V and J calls and clone size follow TCRdb and not the study's own pipeline. Here the sample has some 380,000 distinct CDR3 sequences; about 13% occur a single time. The top ten constitute around 20% of the sample.

This chain joins TRBV28 to TRBJ2-7, with no reliable assignment of the D segment. This sequence was found in a man aged 25-40 years with Graves' hyperthyroidism that later progressed to Graves' ophthalmopathy. The sample was blood. CDR3 reads: CASSTSGALGHEQYF. The sequence in DNA is TGTGCCAGCAGTACCTCGGGTGCCCTAGGACACGAGCAGTACTTC.